One sample yielded the 11 T cell receptor beta chains listed below, sequenced in a study of cytomegalovirus exposure and HLA in healthy donors. Profiled with immunoSEQ multiplex PCR; TCRdb holds only in-frame clones, not every one. Of some 250,000 clones listed, nearly 90% are singletons. The specimen sequenced was PBMCs. The receptors here all came from a woman aged 18-35 years in good health and CMV-seronegative.

V gene TRBV7-8 combines with J gene TRBJ2-5, with D perhaps TRBD2 (6 bases). Germline lookup yields CDR1 SGHVS and CDR2 FQNEAQ. The germline V and J ends were trimmed by 5 bases and 4 bases, with 26 bases remaining between them. CDR3 length: 18 amino acids. The CDR3 DNA follows: TGTGCCAGCAGCCCCCCCGTCCTGGGACTCCCCCGGGGAGAGACCCAGTACTTC. Its protein is CASSPPVLGLPRGETQYF.

The V and J genes are TRBV5-4 and TRBJ1-6, with 8 positions matching TRBD1. CDR3 length equals 16 residues. V shed 2 bases and J 9 bases; nucleotides not matched to a gene: 10. The germline V gene has CDR1 SGHNT and CDR2 YYREEE (reference sequence). The CDR3 reads CASSLLGTGLRSPLHF. The CDR3 DNA is TGTGCCAGCAGCTTATTAGGGACAGGCCTCCGTTCACCCCTCCACTTT.

The chain uses TRBV4-1 and TRBJ1-2; D gene unclear. CDR3 length: 14 residues. Trimming shortened V by 0 bases and J by 1 base, and 6 bases separated the two germline ends. Germline CDR1 MGHRA, CDR2 YSYEKL. CDR3 DNA: TGCGCCAGCAGCCAAGACGCGCATAACTATGGCTACACCTTC. This codes for CASSQDAHNYGYTF.

This chain uses TRBV10-3 with TRBJ2-5; TRBD1 agrees at 11 bases. CDR1 is ENHRY, CDR2 SYGVKD, per germline. The CDR3 is made up of 16 amino acids. V was clipped by 4 bases and J by 2 bases; unmatched bases: 6. DNA for the CDR3: TGTGCCATCAGTGTCTCCGGACAGGGGGCTCAAGAGACCCAGTACTTC. Translation: CAISVSGQGAQETQYF.

The chain recombines TRBV6-6 with TRBJ1-5, with a tentative D call TRBD1 (6 bases). Germline CDR1 reads MNHNY; CDR2 reads SVGAGI (reference sequence). V was shortened by 0 bases and J by 1 base, with 10 bases between the two germline ends. This CDR3 comprises 16 residues. In DNA form, the CDR3 reads TGTGCCAGCAGTTACTCCGGACAGAGGAGCAATCAGCCCCAGCATTTT. Translation: CASSYSGQRSNQPQHF.

This chain connects TRBV7-2 to TRBJ2-2, with a possible D match to TRBD1 (6 bases). The germline V gene encodes CDR1 SGHTA and CDR2 FQGNSA. This CDR3 is built from 16 residues. The ends were cut back, 3 bases at V and 4 bases at J, with 15 bases in the middle. CDR3: CASSFPRGSGTGELFF. In DNA form, the CDR3 reads TGTGCCAGCAGCTTTCCCAGGGGCTCGGGCACCGGGGAGCTGTTTTTT. Variable domain in full (rest from reference TRBV7-2 and TRBJ2-2): GAGVSQSPSNKVTEKGKDVELRCDPISGHTALYWYRQSLGQGLEFLIYFQGNSAPDKSGLPSDRFSAERTGGSVSTLTIQRTQQEDSAVYLCASSFPRGSGTGELFFGEGSRLTVL.

The chain employs TRBV2 and TRBJ2-7; D uncertain. Trimming removed 4 bases at V and 5 bases at J, with 9 bases between. Germline V gene data show CDR1 as SNHLY and CDR2 as FYNNEI. The CDR3 extends over 12 amino acids. The CDR3 protein is CASSGACNEQYV. The CDR3 nucleotides read TGTGCCAGCAGTGGGGCCTGTAACGAGCAGTACGTC.

This clone was counted once. This sequence joins TRBV4-3 and TRBJ2-2; D might be TRBD1 (5 bases). V dropped 6 bases and J dropped 9 bases, with 11 bases sitting between them. Germline assignment: CDR1 LGHNA and CDR2 YSLEER. CDR3 size: 12 residues. The CDR3 reads CASSLWGRELFF. The CDR3 DNA is TGCGCCAGCAGTTTATGGGGCCGGGAGCTGTTTTTT.

The V call is TRBV6-1, the J call TRBJ2-7; D might be TRBD2 (6 bases). This CDR3 comprises 13 residues. Germline CDR1 reads MNHNS; CDR2 reads SASEGT. V lost 3 bases and J lost 3, with 9 bases in between. CDR3 protein: CASSDWDFYEQYF. The CDR3 bases are TGTGCCAGCAGTGATTGGGACTTCTACGAGCAGTACTTC.

The rearrangement joins TRBV27 to TRBJ2-7, with TRBD1 matching 9 bases. V lost 6 bases to trimming and J lost 5 bases; unmatched junction nucleotides: 5. In germline, CDR1 is MNHEY, CDR2 SMNVEV (reference sequence). The CDR3 is 13 residues long. CDR3 nucleotide sequence: TGTGCCAGCAGCCCGGGACAGGGAAACGAGCAGTACTTC. This translates into CASSPGQGNEQYF.

The rearrangement uses TRBV29-1 and TRBJ1-1; D is ambiguous. The germline gives CDR1 SQVTM, CDR2 ANQGSEA. Deletions cut 5 bases from V and 3 bases from J, with 13 bases between. This CDR3 region has 13 residues. CDR3 region: CSVCERADTEAFF. CDR3 bases: TGCAGCGTTTGCGAGAGGGCTGACACTGAAGCTTTCTTT.